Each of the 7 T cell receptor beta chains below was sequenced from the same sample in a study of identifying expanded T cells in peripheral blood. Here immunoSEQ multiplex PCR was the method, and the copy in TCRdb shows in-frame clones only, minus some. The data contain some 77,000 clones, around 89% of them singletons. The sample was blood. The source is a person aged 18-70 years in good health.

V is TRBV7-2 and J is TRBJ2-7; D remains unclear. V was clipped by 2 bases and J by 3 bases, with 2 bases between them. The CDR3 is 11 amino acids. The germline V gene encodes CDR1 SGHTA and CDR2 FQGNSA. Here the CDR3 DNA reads TGTGCCAGCAGCTTACTCTACGAGCAGTACTTC. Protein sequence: CASSLLYEQYF. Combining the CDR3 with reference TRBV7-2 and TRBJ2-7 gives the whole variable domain GAGVSQSPSNKVTEKGKDVELRCDPISGHTALYWYRQSLGQGLEFLIYFQGNSAPDKSGLPSDRFSAERTGGSVSTLTIQRTQQEDSAVYLCASSLLYEQYFGPGTRLTVT.

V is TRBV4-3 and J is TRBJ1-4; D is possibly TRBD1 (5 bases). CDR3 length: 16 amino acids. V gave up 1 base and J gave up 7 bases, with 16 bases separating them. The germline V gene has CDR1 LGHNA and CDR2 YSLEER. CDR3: CASSQAPGLRAEKLFF. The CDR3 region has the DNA TGCGCCAGCAGCCAAGCACCGGGACTTAGGGCTGAAAAACTGTTTTTT.

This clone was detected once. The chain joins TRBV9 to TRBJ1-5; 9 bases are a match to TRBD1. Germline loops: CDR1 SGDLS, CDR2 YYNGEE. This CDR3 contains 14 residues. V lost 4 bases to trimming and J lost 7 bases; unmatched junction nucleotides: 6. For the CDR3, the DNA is TGTGCCAGCAGCCTTGGGACAGGGACCCAGCCCCAGCATTTT. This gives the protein CASSLGTGTQPQHF. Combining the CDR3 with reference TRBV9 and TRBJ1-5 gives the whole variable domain DSGVTQTPKHLITATGQRVTLRCSPRSGDLSVYWYQQSLDQGLQFLIQYYNGEERAKGNILERFSAQQFPDLHSELNLSSLELGDSALYFCASSLGTGTQPQHFGDGTRLSIL.

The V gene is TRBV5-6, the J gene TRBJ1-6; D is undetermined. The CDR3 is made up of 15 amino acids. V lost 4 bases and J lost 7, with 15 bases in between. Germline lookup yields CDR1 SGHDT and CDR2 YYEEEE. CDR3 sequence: CASSDADAPNSPLHF. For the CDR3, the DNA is TGTGCCAGCAGCGACGCAGATGCCCCCAATTCACCCCTCCACTTT.

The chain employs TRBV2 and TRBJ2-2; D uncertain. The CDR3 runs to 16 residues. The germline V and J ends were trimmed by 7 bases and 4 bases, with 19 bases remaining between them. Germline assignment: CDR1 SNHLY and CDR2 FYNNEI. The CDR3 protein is CASTQGLVRGTGELFF. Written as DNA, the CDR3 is TGTGCCAGCACCCAAGGGCTAGTCCGTGGCACCGGGGAGCTGTTTTTT.

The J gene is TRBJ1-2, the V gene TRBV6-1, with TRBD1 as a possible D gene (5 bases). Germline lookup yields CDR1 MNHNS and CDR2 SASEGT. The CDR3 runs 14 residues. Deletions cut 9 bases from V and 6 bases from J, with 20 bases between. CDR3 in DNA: TGTGCCAGTCAAGGGACGTTTTCGGTGGATGGCTACACCTTC. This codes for CASQGTFSVDGYTF.

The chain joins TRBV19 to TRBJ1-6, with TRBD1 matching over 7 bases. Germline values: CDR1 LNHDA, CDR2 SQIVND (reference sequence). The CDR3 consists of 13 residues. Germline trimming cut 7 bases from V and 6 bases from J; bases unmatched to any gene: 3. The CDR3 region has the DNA TGTGCCAGTAACCGACAGGGTAATTCACCCCTCCACTTT. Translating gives CASNRQGNSPLHF.